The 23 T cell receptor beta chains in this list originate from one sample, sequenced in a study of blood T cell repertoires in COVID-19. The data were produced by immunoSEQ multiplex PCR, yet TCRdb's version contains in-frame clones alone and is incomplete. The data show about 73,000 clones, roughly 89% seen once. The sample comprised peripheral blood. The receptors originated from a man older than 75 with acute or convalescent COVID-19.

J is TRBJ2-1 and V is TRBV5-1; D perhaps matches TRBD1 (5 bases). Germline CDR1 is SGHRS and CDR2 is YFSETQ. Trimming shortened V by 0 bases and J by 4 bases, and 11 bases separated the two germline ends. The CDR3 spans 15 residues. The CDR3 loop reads CASSLEGNAYNEQFF. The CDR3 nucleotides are TGCGCCAGCAGCTTGGAGGGGAATGCTTACAATGAGCAGTTCTTC. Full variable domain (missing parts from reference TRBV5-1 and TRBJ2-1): KAGVTQTPRYLIKTRGQQVTLSCSPISGHRSVSWYQQTPGQGLQFLFEYFSETQRNKGNFPGRFSGRQFSNSRSEMNVSTLELGDSALYLCASSLEGNAYNEQFFGPGTRLTVL.

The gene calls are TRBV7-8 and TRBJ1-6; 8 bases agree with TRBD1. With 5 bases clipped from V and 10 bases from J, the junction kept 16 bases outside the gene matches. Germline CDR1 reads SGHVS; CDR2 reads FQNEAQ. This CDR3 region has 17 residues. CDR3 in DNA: TGTGCCAGCAGCCGTTCTGCCAGGGGGCAACGGGGGTCACCCCTCCACTTT. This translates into CASSRSARGQRGSPLHF. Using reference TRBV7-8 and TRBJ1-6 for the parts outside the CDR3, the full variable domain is GAGVSQSPRYKVAKRGQDVALRCDPISGHVSLFWYQQALGQGPEFLTYFQNEAQLDKSGLPSDRFFAERPEGSVSTLKIQRTQQEDSAVYLCASSRSARGQRGSPLHFGNGTRLTVT.

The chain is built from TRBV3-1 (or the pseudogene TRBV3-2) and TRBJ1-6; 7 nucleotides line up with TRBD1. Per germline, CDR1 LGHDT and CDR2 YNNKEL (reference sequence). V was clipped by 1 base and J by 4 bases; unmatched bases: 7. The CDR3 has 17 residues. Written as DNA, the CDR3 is TGTGCCAGCAGCCAAGGGGGAGCAGGGGGTTATAATTCACCCCTCCACTTT. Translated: CASSQGGAGGYNSPLHF.

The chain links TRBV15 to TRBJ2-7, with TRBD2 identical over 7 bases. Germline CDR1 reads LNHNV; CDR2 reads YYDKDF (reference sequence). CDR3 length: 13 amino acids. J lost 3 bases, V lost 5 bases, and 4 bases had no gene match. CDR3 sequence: CATSGGGVYEQYF. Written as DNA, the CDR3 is TGTGCCACCAGCGGGGGAGGGGTCTACGAGCAGTACTTC.

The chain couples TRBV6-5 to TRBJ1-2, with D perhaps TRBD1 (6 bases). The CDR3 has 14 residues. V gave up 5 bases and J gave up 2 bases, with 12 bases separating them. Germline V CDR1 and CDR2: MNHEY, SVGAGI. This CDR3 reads CASSTRGNNYGYTF. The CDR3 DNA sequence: TGTGCCAGCAGTACCAGGGGCAACAACTATGGCTACACCTTC.

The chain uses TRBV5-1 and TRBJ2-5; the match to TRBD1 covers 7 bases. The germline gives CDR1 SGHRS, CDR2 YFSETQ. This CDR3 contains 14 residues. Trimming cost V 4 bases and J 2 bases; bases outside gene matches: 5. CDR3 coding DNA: TGCGCCAGCAGCCCCGGGACAGCTCAAGAGACCCAGTACTTC. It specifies CASSPGTAQETQYF. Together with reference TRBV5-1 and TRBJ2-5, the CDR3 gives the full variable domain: KAGVTQTPRYLIKTRGQQVTLSCSPISGHRSVSWYQQTPGQGLQFLFEYFSETQRNKGNFPGRFSGRQFSNSRSEMNVSTLELGDSALYLCASSPGTAQETQYFGPGTRLLVL.

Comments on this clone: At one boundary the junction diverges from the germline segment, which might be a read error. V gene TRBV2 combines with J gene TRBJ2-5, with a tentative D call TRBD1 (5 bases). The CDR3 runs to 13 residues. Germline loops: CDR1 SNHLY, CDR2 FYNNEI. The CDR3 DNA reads TGTGCCAACAGTCCACGGAATACAGGGACCCAGTACTTC. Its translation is CANSPRNTGTQYF.

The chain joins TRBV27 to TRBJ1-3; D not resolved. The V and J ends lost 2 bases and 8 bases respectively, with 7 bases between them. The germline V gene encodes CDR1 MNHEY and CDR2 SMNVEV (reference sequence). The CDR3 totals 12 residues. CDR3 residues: CASSLPHDTIYF. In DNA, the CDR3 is TGTGCCAGCAGTTTACCCCATGACACCATATATTTT.

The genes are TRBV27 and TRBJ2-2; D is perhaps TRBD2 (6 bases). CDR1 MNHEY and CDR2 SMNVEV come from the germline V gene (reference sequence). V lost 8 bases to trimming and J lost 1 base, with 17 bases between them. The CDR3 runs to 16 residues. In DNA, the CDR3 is TGTGCCAGCCAAACGAAAGGGCGGGGGAACACCGGGGAGCTGTTTTTT. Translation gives CASQTKGRGNTGELFF.

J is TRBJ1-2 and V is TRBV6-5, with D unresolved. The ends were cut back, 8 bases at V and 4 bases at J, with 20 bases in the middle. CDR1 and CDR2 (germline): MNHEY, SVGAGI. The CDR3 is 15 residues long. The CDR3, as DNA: TGTGCCAGCTTCGGATCTGGAGCCTCTACCTATGGCTACACCTTC. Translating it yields CASFGSGASTYGYTF.

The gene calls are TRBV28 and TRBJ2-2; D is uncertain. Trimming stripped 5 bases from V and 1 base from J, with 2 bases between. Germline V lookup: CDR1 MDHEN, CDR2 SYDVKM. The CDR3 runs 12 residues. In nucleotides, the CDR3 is TGTGCCAGCAGTCAGAACACCGGGGAGCTGTTTTTT. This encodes CASSQNTGELFF.

CDR3: CASSSKGTSNTGELFF. The CDR3 bases are TGTGCCAGTAGTTCCAAAGGGACATCGAACACCGGGGAGCTGTTTTTT. The chain links TRBV19 to TRBJ2-2, with D perhaps TRBD1 (6 bases). CDR1 and CDR2 (germline): LNHDA, SQIVND (reference sequence). The V end was cut by 5 bases, the J end by 0 bases, with 13 bases between. The CDR3 is 16 residues long.

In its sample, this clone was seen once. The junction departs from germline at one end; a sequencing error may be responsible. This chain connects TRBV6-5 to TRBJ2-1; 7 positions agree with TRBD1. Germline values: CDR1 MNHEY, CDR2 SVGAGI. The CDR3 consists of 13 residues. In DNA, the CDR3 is TGTGCCGGCAGGGACAGTTCCTACAATGAGCAGTTCTTC. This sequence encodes CAGRDSSYNEQFF.

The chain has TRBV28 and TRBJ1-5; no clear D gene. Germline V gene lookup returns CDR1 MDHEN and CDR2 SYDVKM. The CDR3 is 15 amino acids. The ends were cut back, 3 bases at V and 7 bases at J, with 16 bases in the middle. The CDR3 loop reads CASSFFRGGGQPQHF. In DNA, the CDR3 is TGTGCCAGCAGTTTTTTCCGGGGAGGCGGACAGCCCCAGCATTTT.

The CDR3 sequence is CASSAGVQETQYF. The CDR3 coding sequence is TGTGCCAGCTCCGCCGGGGTCCAAGAGACCCAGTACTTC. J is TRBJ2-5 and V is TRBV18, with D perhaps TRBD2 (5 bases). Germline CDR1 and CDR2: KGHSH and LQKENI. The CDR3 extends over 13 amino acids. With 6 bases removed from V and 1 base from J, the gap between germline ends came to 9 bases.

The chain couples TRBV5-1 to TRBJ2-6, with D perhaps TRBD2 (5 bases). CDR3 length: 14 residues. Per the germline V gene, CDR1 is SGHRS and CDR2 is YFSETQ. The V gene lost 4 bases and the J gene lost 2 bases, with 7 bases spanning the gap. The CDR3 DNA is TGCGCCAGCAGCCCGGAGGCTGGGGCCAACGTCCTGACTTTC. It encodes CASSPEAGANVLTF.

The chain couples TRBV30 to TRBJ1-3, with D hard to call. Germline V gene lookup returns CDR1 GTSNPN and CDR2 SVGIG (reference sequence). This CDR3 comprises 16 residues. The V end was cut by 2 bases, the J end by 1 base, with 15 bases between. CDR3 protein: CAWSPASGLSGNTIYF. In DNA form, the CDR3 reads TGTGCCTGGAGTCCGGCGAGCGGACTATCTGGAAACACCATATATTTT.

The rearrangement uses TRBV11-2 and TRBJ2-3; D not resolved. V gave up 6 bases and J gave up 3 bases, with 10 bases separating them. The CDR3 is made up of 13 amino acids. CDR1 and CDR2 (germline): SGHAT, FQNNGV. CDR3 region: CASRGAWTDTQYF. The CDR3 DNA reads TGTGCCAGCAGAGGAGCTTGGACAGATACGCAGTATTTT.

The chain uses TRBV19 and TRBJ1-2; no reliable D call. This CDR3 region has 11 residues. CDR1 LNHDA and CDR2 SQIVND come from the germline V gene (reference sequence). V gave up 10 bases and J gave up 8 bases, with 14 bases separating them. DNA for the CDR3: TGTGCCACCGTACTAGTGGGGGGCTACACCTTC. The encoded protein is CATVLVGGYTF.

Written as DNA, the CDR3 is TGCGCCAGCAGCCAAGGGGGACTCCCTAATTCACCCCTCCACTTT. Encoded protein: CASSQGGLPNSPLHF. This chain uses TRBV4-1 with TRBJ1-6; the D gene is possibly TRBD1 (5 bases). CDR3 size: 15 residues. Per the germline V gene, CDR1 is MGHRA and CDR2 is YSYEKL. The V end was cut by 1 base, the J end by 6 bases, with 10 bases between.

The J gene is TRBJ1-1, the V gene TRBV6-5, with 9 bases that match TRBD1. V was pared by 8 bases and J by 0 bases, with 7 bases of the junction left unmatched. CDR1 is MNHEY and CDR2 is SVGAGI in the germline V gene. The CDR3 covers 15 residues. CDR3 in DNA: TGTGCCAGCTCCGGGACAGGGAGCATGAACACTGAAGCTTTCTTT. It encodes CASSGTGSMNTEAFF.

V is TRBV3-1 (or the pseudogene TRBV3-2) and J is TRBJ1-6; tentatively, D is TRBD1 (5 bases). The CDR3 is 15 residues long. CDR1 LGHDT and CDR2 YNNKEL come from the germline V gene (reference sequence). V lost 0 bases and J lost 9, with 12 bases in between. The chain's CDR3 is CASSQDGGSGSPLHF. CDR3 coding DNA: TGTGCCAGCAGCCAAGATGGGGGGTCAGGTTCACCCCTCCACTTT.

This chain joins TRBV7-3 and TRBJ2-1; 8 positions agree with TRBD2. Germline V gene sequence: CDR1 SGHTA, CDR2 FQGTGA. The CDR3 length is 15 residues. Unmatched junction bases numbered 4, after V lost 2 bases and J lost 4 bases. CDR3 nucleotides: TGTGCCAGCAGCTTACTAGCGGGTCCGTACAATGAGCAGTTCTTC. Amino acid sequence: CASSLLAGPYNEQFF.